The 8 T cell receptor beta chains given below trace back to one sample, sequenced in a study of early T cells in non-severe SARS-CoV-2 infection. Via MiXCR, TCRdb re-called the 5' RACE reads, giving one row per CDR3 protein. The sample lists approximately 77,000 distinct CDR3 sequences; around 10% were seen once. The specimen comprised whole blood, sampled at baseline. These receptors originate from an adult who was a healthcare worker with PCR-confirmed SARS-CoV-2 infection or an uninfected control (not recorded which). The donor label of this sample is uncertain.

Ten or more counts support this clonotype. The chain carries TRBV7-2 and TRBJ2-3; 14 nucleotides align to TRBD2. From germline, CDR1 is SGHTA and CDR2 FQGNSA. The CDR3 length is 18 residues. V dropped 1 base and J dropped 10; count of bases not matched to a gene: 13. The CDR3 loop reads CASSLEGLAGVPLEPQYF. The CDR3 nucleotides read TGTGCCAGCAGCTTAGAGGGACTAGCGGGGGTACCCCTGGAGCCGCAGTATTTT.

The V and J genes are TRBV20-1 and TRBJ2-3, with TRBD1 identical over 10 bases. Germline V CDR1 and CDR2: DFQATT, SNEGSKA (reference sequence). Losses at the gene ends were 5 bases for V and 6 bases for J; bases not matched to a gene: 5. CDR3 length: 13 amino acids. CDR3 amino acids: CSAVDRGRDTQYF. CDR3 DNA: TGCAGTGCTGTAGACAGGGGGCGTGATACGCAGTATTTT.

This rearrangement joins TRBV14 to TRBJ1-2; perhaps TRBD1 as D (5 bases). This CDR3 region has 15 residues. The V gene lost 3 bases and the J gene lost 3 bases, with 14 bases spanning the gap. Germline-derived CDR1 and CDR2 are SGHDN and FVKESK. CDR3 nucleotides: TGTGCCAGCAGCCAGTCCCATGGGGGATACTATGGCTACACCTTC. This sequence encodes CASSQSHGGYYGYTF.

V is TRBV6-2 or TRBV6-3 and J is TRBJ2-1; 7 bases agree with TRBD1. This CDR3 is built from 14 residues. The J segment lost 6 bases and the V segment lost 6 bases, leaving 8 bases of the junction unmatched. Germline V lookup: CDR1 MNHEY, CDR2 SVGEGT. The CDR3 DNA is TGTGCCAGCAGAGAGACAGGGCAAGCCAATGAGCAGTTCTTC. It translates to CASRETGQANEQFF.

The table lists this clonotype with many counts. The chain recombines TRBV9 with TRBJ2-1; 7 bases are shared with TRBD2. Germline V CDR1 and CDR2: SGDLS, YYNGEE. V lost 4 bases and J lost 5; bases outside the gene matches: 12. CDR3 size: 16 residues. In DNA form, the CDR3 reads TGTGCCAGCAGCACCACCATGGCTAGCGGCAACAATGAGCAGTTCTTC. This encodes CASSTTMASGNNEQFF.

The CDR3 sequence: CAWSDGAGTEAFF. DNA for the CDR3: TGTGCCTGGAGTGACGGGGCCGGAACTGAAGCTTTCTTT. This chain links TRBV30 with TRBJ1-1; weak D call: TRBD1 (5 bases). Germline V gene data show CDR1 as GTSNPN and CDR2 as SVGIG (reference sequence). Trimming stripped 1 base from V and 5 bases from J, with 11 bases between. This CDR3 has 13 residues.

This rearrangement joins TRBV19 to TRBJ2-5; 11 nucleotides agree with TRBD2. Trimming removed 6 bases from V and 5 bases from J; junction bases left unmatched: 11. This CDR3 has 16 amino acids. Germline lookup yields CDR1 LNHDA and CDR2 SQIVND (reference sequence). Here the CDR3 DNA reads TGTGCCAGTAGCGGCGCCGGGACTAGCGGTTGGGAGACCCAGTACTTC. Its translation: CASSGAGTSGWETQYF. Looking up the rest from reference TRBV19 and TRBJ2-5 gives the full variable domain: DGGITQSPKYLFRKEGQNVTLSCEQNLNHDAMYWYRQDPGQGLRLIYYSQIVNDFQKGDIAEGYSVSREKKESFPLTVTSAQKNPTAFYLCASSGAGTSGWETQYFGPGTRLLVL.

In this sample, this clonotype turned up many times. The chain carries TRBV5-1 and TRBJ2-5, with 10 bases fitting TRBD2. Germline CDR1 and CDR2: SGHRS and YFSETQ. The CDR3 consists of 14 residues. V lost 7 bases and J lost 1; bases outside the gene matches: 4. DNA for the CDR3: TGCGCCAGCCGGATAGCGGGGGGCCAAGAGACCCAGTACTTC. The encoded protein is CASRIAGGQETQYF. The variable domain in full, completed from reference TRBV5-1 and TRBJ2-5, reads KAGVTQTPRYLIKTRGQQVTLSCSPISGHRSVSWYQQTPGQGLQFLFEYFSETQRNKGNFPGRFSGRQFSNSRSEMNVSTLELGDSALYLCASRIAGGQETQYFGPGTRLLVL.